Listed here is a single T cell receptor (beta chain). The data derive from a study of cytomegalovirus exposure and HLA in healthy donors. At the level of the study: Most genotyped donors, around four fifths of 300 to 400, had Caucasian-associated genetic ancestry.

Primers for the PCR totalled 60 Vbeta and 13 Jbeta. Produced via immunoSEQ multiplex PCR; TCRdb's table is partial and in-frame only. In the table there are about 130,000 clones, 70% to 80% of which are singletons. V gave up 5 bases and J gave up 5 bases, with 12 bases separating them. CDR1 WNHNN and CDR2 SYGVQD come from the germline V gene (reference sequence). This CDR3 is 13 amino acids long. Sequencing used PBMCs. The origin of this receptor is a man aged 45-60 years in good health and CMV-seronegative. This sequence joins TRBV10-1 and TRBJ2-5, with TRBD1 as a possible D gene (6 bases). The CDR3 DNA follows: TGCGCCAGCAGTTCGCAGGGGACGGAGACCCAGTACTTC. Its translation is CASSSQGTETQYF.